The 17 T cell receptor beta chains listed next were all sequenced from one sample in a study of blood T cell repertoires in COVID-19 (TCRdb year 2020). Library prep was done by the immunoSEQ multiplex PCR assay. TCRdb stores this immuneACCESS table with in-frame sequences only. Part of the clones is absent; in the studies checked, under half of the shortfall reflects unresolved V genes, and no reason is known for the rest. For this sample there are under 75,000 clones; 80% appear just once. 18% of the sample is in the top ten clones. The sequenced sample consisted of peripheral blood. These receptors were taken from a man aged 65 to 85 who had recovered from COVID-19.

The V gene is TRBV11-3, the J gene TRBJ2-7; TRBD2 might be the D (6 bases). Germline CDR1 is SGHNT and CDR2 is YENEEA. The germline V and J ends were trimmed by 2 bases and 9 bases, with 20 bases remaining between them. CDR3 size: 15 residues. The CDR3 is CASSLNAQPTGGQYF. Here the CDR3 DNA reads TGTGCCAGCAGCTTAAACGCACAACCAACCGGGGGGCAGTACTTC. The full variable domain, with the rest looked up from reference TRBV11-3 and TRBJ2-7, is EAGVVQSPRYKIIEKKQPVAFWCNPISGHNTLYWYLQNLGQGPELLIRYENEEAVDDSQLPKDRFSAERLKGVDSTLKIQPAELGDSAVYLCASSLNAQPTGGQYFGPGTRLTVT.

This clone was found once. The chain employs TRBV6-4 and TRBJ2-2, with D possibly being TRBD1 (6 bases). The CDR3 is 14 residues long. Trimming stripped 5 bases from V and 1 base from J, with 8 bases between. Germline CDR1 MRHNA, CDR2 SNTAGT. As DNA, the CDR3 is TGTGCCAGCAGTACGGACAGGAACACCGGGGAGCTGTTTTTT. It yields the protein CASSTDRNTGELFF.

The V and J genes are TRBV19 and TRBJ1-4; 7 bases fit TRBD1. The CDR3 is made up of 18 amino acids. Germline-derived CDR1 and CDR2 are LNHDA and SQIVND (reference sequence). With V trimmed by 6 bases and J by 4 bases, 17 bases remained unmatched. CDR3 nucleotide sequence: TGTGCCAGTAGCCTCGTTGACAGGGTAGACGAAAATAATGAAAAACTGTTTTTT. Translating gives CASSLVDRVDENNEKLFF. Combining the CDR3 with reference TRBV19 and TRBJ1-4 gives the whole variable domain DGGITQSPKYLFRKEGQNVTLSCEQNLNHDAMYWYRQDPGQGLRLIYYSQIVNDFQKGDIAEGYSVSREKKESFPLTVTSAQKNPTAFYLCASSLVDRVDENNEKLFFGSGTQLSVL.

The chain uses TRBV10-1 and TRBJ1-1; no firm D call. This CDR3 is built from 13 residues. Germline lookup yields CDR1 WNHNN and CDR2 SYGVQD (reference sequence). Trimming stripped 0 bases from V and 5 bases from J, with 7 bases between. The CDR3, as DNA: TGCGCCAGCAGTGAGTCGGCTCAGACTGAAGCTTTCTTT. It is translated as CASSESAQTEAFF.

The V and J genes are TRBV4-3 and TRBJ2-7; 10 bases line up with TRBD2. The CDR3 runs to 18 residues. J lost 2 bases, V lost 3 bases, and 13 bases had no gene match. Germline CDR1 is LGHNA and CDR2 is YSLEER. The CDR3 DNA follows: TGCGCCAGCAGCCAGACCCTAGCGGGAGATACGGCGCCCTACGAGCAGTACTTC. Its protein is CASSQTLAGDTAPYEQYF.

In its sample, this clone was seen a few times. The V and J genes are TRBV20-1 and TRBJ2-5; D ambiguous. The CDR3 totals 11 residues. The V gene's germline CDR1 is DFQATT and CDR2 SNEGSKA (reference sequence). The V and J ends lost 5 bases and 5 bases respectively, with 9 bases between them. This CDR3 is CSALAVETQYF. DNA for the CDR3: TGCAGTGCTCTGGCAGTGGAGACCCAGTACTTC.

This clone was picked up one time. V gene TRBV9 combines with J gene TRBJ2-3, with D uncertain. The CDR3 spans 17 residues. Germline V gene data show CDR1 as SGDLS and CDR2 as YYNGEE. Deletions cut 2 bases from V and 0 bases from J, with 16 bases between. As DNA, the CDR3 is TGTGCCAGCAGCGTTGCCCCCGACGGGTACAGCACAGATACGCAGTATTTT. This codes for CASSVAPDGYSTDTQYF.

J is TRBJ2-6 and V is TRBV6-5; unclear D gene. Germline CDR1 reads MNHEY; CDR2 reads SVGAGI. Trimming cost V 8 bases and J 0 bases, with 5 bases left between them. The CDR3 is 13 residues long. CDR3 DNA: TGTGCCAGCCGGTTCTCTGGGGCCAACGTCCTGACTTTC. As protein: CASRFSGANVLTF.

The chain couples TRBV29-1 to TRBJ1-1, with D perhaps TRBD1 (5 bases). Looked up from germline, CDR1 is SQVTM and CDR2 is ANQGSEA. The CDR3 is 14 amino acids. V was shortened by 6 bases and J by 0 bases, with 14 bases between the two germline ends. The CDR3 is CSVPTGTVNTEAFF. DNA for the CDR3: TGCAGCGTCCCAACCGGGACTGTGAACACTGAAGCTTTCTTT.

V is TRBV3-1 (or the pseudogene TRBV3-2) and J is TRBJ2-7; weak D call: TRBD2 (5 bases). V lost 4 bases to trimming and J lost 1 base, with 11 bases between them. From germline, CDR1 is LGHDT and CDR2 YNNKEL (reference sequence). The CDR3 is 14 amino acids. CDR3 sequence: CASSLSGVSYEQYF. The DNA of the CDR3 is TGTGCCAGCAGCCTCTCCGGGGTATCCTACGAGCAGTACTTC.

The chain employs TRBV7-9 and TRBJ1-6; possible D gene TRBD1, 5 bases. V lost 3 bases and J lost 10, with 13 bases in between. The CDR3 covers 14 residues. Per germline, CDR1 SEHNR and CDR2 FQNEAQ (reference sequence). The CDR3 sequence: CASSLGGLESPLHF. CDR3 bases: TGTGCCAGCAGCTTGGGGGGGTTGGAGTCACCCCTCCACTTT.

The V and J genes are TRBV6-2 or TRBV6-3 and TRBJ2-1; 9 positions match TRBD2. Germline lookup yields CDR1 MNHEY and CDR2 SVGEGT. This CDR3 comprises 16 residues. V shed 4 bases and J 6 bases; nucleotides not matched to a gene: 10. CDR3 sequence: CASSLPGGGEFNEQFF. For the CDR3, the DNA is TGTGCCAGCAGTTTACCGGGCGGGGGGGAATTCAATGAGCAGTTCTTC.

The genes are TRBV4-2 and TRBJ2-3, with D perhaps TRBD1 (6 bases). The CDR3 loop spans 13 amino acids. Trimming stripped 8 bases from V and 3 bases from J, with 12 bases between. The germline CDR1 and CDR2 sequences are LGHNA and YNFKEQ. CDR3 amino acids: CASGVGTTDTQYF. For the CDR3, the DNA is TGTGCCAGCGGAGTAGGGACAACAGATACGCAGTATTTT.

This CDR3 reads CASSPPSLAGGYNEQFF. CDR3 in DNA: TGTGCCAGCTCACCACCGTCGCTAGCGGGGGGGTACAATGAGCAGTTCTTC. This chain uses TRBV18 with TRBJ2-1; 12 bases are shared with TRBD2. CDR3 length equals 17 residues. Trimming took 0 bases from V and 4 from J; bases not matched to a gene: 4. Germline V gives CDR1 KGHSH, CDR2 LQKENI.

CDR3: CSVEDSGYGYTF. CDR3 nucleotides: TGCAGCGTTGAAGATAGCGGTTATGGCTACACCTTC. The chain carries TRBV29-1 and TRBJ1-2; D uncertain. Looked up from germline, CDR1 is SQVTM and CDR2 is ANQGSEA. This CDR3 is built from 12 residues. Trimming cost V 0 bases and J 5 bases, with 7 bases left between them.

The chain carries TRBV5-5 and TRBJ2-5; D is possibly TRBD2 (5 bases). V was clipped by 3 bases and J by 2 bases, with 11 bases between them. The germline CDR1 and CDR2 sequences are SGHKS and YYEKEE (reference sequence). This CDR3 comprises 14 residues. The CDR3 loop reads CASSSILVQETQYF. The CDR3 coding sequence is TGTGCCAGCAGCTCAATACTAGTTCAAGAGACCCAGTACTTC.

This sequence joins TRBV6-4 and TRBJ2-1; 9 bases line up with TRBD2. In germline, CDR1 is MRHNA, CDR2 SNTAGT. V shed 2 bases and J 9 bases; nucleotides not matched to a gene: 14. The CDR3 spans 17 residues. The CDR3 region has the DNA TGTGCCAGCAGTGACCCTTCCAGGGGACTAGCAGTTTCTGAGCAGTTCTTC. Residues: CASSDPSRGLAVSEQFF.